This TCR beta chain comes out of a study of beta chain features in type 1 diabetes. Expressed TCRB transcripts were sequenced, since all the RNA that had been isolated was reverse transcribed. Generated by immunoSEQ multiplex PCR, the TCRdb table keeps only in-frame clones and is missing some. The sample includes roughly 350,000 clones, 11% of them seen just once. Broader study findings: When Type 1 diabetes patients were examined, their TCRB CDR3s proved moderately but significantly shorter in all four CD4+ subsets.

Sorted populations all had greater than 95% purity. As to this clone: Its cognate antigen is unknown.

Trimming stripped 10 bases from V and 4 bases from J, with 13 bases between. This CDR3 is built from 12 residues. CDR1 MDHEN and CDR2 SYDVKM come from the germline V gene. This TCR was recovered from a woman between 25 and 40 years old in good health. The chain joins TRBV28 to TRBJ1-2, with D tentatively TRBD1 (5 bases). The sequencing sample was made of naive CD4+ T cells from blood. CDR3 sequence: CAIEQGTYGYTF. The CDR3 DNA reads TGTGCCATCGAGCAGGGTACCTATGGCTACACCTTC.